The 29 T cell receptor beta chains listed next were all sequenced from one sample in a study of CD8+ T cells in alopecia areata. Reverse transcribed after extraction, RNA yielded cDNA as the sequencing template. Assay: immunoSEQ multiplex PCR; the TCRdb copy retains only in-frame clones and omits some. The sample consists of approximately 150,000 clones, 67% of them appearing once. Specimen: CD8+ T cells sorted from blood, collected at week 0. The receptor source for this set is a human donor with alopecia areata.

This clone came up a few times. The V and J genes are TRBV6-5 and TRBJ2-2, with D tentatively TRBD1 (5 bases). The CDR3 totals 14 residues. Trimming left V 6 bases short and J 0 bases short, with 8 bases between. CDR1 MNHEY and CDR2 SVGAGI come from the germline V gene. CDR3 nucleotide sequence: TGTGCCAGCAGAGGACACTCGAACACCGGGGAGCTGTTTTTT. Translated: CASRGHSNTGELFF.

The chain uses TRBV29-1 and TRBJ1-2, with D unclear. The V end lost 3 bases, the J end lost 6 bases, and 17 bases lay between the germline ends. CDR1 and CDR2 from the germline V gene are SQVTM and ANQGSEA. The CDR3 contains 14 residues. DNA of the CDR3: TGCAGCGTTGATCAGGAAGGGTTCCAGGATGGCTACACCTTC. This sequence encodes CSVDQEGFQDGYTF.

V gene TRBV4-1 combines with J gene TRBJ2-5; TRBD2 is a possible D gene (5 bases). Germline V gives CDR1 MGHRA, CDR2 YSYEKL. CDR3 length equals 15 residues. The germline V and J ends were trimmed by 1 base and 5 bases, with 14 bases remaining between them. The CDR3 coding sequence is TGCGCCAGCAGCCAAGGCCTAGCTAGTGGGGAGACCCAGTACTTC. Protein product: CASSQGLASGETQYF.

The chain couples TRBV27 to TRBJ1-5; TRBD1 matches at 10 bases. The CDR3 is made up of 15 amino acids. The germline V gene encodes CDR1 MNHEY and CDR2 SMNVEV (reference sequence). V gave up 6 bases and J gave up 1 base; unmatched junction bases: 3. This chain's CDR3 is CASRPGQGSNQPQHF. The CDR3 coding sequence is TGTGCCAGCAGACCGGGACAGGGGAGCAATCAGCCCCAGCATTTT.

The chain combines TRBV6-5 with TRBJ2-3; no reliable D call. Trimming left V 0 bases short and J 4 bases short, with 11 bases between. CDR3 length: 15 residues. Germline values: CDR1 MNHEY, CDR2 SVGAGI. This CDR3 is CASSYSIYLPDTQYF. CDR3 DNA sequence: TGTGCCAGCAGTTACTCGATTTATTTGCCAGATACGCAGTATTTT.

The V and J genes are TRBV11-2 and TRBJ2-2; no firm D call. Germline values: CDR1 SGHAT, CDR2 FQNNGV. Trimming took 2 bases from V and 4 from J, leaving 11 bases between them. The CDR3 has 15 amino acids. In DNA, the CDR3 is TGTGCCAGCAGCTTATGGTTTCGGGTCACCGGGGAGCTGTTTTTT. As protein: CASSLWFRVTGELFF. The full variable domain, rest sourced from reference TRBV11-2 and TRBJ2-2, is EAGVAQSPRYKIIEKRQSVAFWCNPISGHATLYWYQQILGQGPKLLIQFQNNGVVDDSQLPKDRFSAERLKGVDSTLKIQPAKLEDSAVYLCASSLWFRVTGELFFGEGSRLTVL.

CDR3 DNA: TGTGCCAGCAGCTTAGCTCTCTCCACGGGAGGAGAGACCCAGTACTTC. It yields the protein CASSLALSTGGETQYF. J is TRBJ2-5 and V is TRBV13, with TRBD2 identical over 7 bases. The CDR3 has 16 amino acids. In germline, CDR1 is PRHDT, CDR2 FYEKMQ (reference sequence). The junction had 9 bases not matched to a gene; V was cut back by 1 base and J by 4 bases.

The chain has TRBV2 and TRBJ2-7; D perhaps matches TRBD1 (6 bases). The CDR3 totals 13 residues. V lost 6 bases and J 5 bases, leaving 14 bases between the germline ends. The germline CDR1 and CDR2 sequences are SNHLY and FYNNEI. The CDR3 DNA reads as TGTGCCAGCAGACCCCCAGGGGACCACGAGCAGTACTTC. Its translation: CASRPPGDHEQYF.

The rearrangement links TRBV27 to TRBJ2-2; D unclear. Trimming removed 0 bases at V and 7 bases at J, with 6 bases between. The CDR3 loop spans 13 amino acids. CDR1 and CDR2 from the germline V gene are MNHEY and SMNVEV (reference sequence). Here the CDR3 reads CASSLSIVGELFF. CDR3 nucleotide sequence: TGTGCCAGCAGTTTATCGATTGTCGGGGAGCTGTTTTTT.

V usage is TRBV27 and J usage is TRBJ1-6; D perhaps matches TRBD1 (5 bases). This CDR3 contains 13 residues. V was trimmed by 5 bases and J by 7 bases, leaving 9 bases between them. Germline CDR1 is MNHEY and CDR2 is SMNVEV (reference sequence). The CDR3 sequence is CASSPTENSPLHF. The CDR3 DNA sequence: TGTGCCAGCAGTCCGACAGAGAATTCACCCCTCCACTTT.

The chain combines TRBV7-9 with TRBJ2-1; TRBD1 agrees at 10 bases. CDR3 length equals 15 residues. V lost 5 bases to trimming and J lost 9 bases; unmatched junction nucleotides: 10. Germline V lookup: CDR1 SEHNR, CDR2 FQNEAQ (reference sequence). CDR3 amino acids: CASSHRDRGIREQFF. The CDR3 region has the DNA TGTGCCAGCAGCCACCGGGACAGGGGAATACGTGAGCAGTTCTTC.

The J gene is TRBJ2-7, the V gene TRBV28, with D tentatively TRBD1 or TRBD2 (6 bases each). The CDR3 loop spans 15 amino acids. Germline V gene lookup returns CDR1 MDHEN and CDR2 SYDVKM. Trimming left V 4 bases short and J 5 bases short, with 18 bases between. CDR3 residues: CASSSNREAMNEQYF. CDR3 sequence (DNA): TGTGCCAGCAGTTCCAACAGGGAGGCTATGAACGAGCAGTACTTC.

V and J are TRBV6-4 and TRBJ1-1; D uncertain. V was shortened by 2 bases and J by 1 base, with 5 bases between the two germline ends. The CDR3 length is 13 residues. CDR1 is MRHNA and CDR2 is SNTAGT in the germline V gene. The CDR3 loop reads CASSDRENTEAFF. For the CDR3, the DNA is TGTGCCAGCAGTGACAGGGAGAACACTGAAGCTTTCTTT.

The J gene is TRBJ1-1, the V gene TRBV19; TRBD1 agrees at 7 bases. V was clipped by 7 bases and J by 6 bases; unmatched bases: 2. The germline gives CDR1 LNHDA, CDR2 SQIVND (reference sequence). The CDR3 has 11 amino acids. The CDR3 coding sequence is TGTGCCAGTAAACAGGGGCCTGAAGCTTTCTTT. Its protein product is CASKQGPEAFF.

The chain uses TRBV2 and TRBJ1-2, with 12 bases that match TRBD1. V was clipped by 4 bases and J by 0 bases; unmatched bases: 9. Germline loops: CDR1 SNHLY, CDR2 FYNNEI. The CDR3 is 18 residues long. CDR3 region: CASSVPGQGAPSNYGYTF. DNA of the CDR3: TGTGCCAGCAGTGTTCCGGGACAGGGGGCGCCTTCTAACTATGGCTACACCTTC.

The chain has TRBV5-1 and TRBJ2-5; D may correspond to TRBD1 or TRBD2 (6 bases each). Trimming cost V 5 bases and J 5 bases, with 10 bases left between them. This CDR3 contains 12 residues. In germline, CDR1 is SGHRS, CDR2 YFSETQ. CDR3 amino acids: CASRGGRETQYF. The CDR3 coding sequence is TGCGCCAGCAGAGGGGGGCGGGAGACCCAGTACTTC. The entire variable domain, with the rest obtained from reference TRBV5-1 and TRBJ2-5, is as follows: KAGVTQTPRYLIKTRGQQVTLSCSPISGHRSVSWYQQTPGQGLQFLFEYFSETQRNKGNFPGRFSGRQFSNSRSEMNVSTLELGDSALYLCASRGGRETQYFGPGTRLLVL.

This clone appeared a few times. The CDR3 region is CASSQLGSGYTF. DNA for the CDR3: TGTGCCAGCAGCCAACTCGGGTCGGGCTACACCTTC. V usage is TRBV27 and J usage is TRBJ1-2; D is undetermined. This CDR3 contains 12 residues. The germline V and J ends were trimmed by 6 bases and 8 bases, with 13 bases remaining between them. In germline, CDR1 is MNHEY, CDR2 SMNVEV (reference sequence).

CDR3 region: CSARALADTQYF. The DNA for the CDR3 is TGCAGCGCCAGGGCTTTGGCAGATACGCAGTATTTT. V gene TRBV29-1 combines with J gene TRBJ2-3; D is possibly TRBD1 (5 bases). CDR1 and CDR2 (germline): SQVTM, ANQGSEA. The CDR3 length is 12 residues. V lost 7 bases, J lost 4 bases, and 12 bases lay in between.

This chain joins TRBV5-6 and TRBJ2-2, with D unclear. V gave up 3 bases and J gave up 0 bases, with 9 bases separating them. This CDR3 has 15 residues. CDR1 SGHDT and CDR2 YYEEEE come from the germline V gene. In DNA, the CDR3 is TGTGCCAGCAGCTGGTCCCCCGCGAACACCGGGGAGCTGTTTTTT. Protein sequence: CASSWSPANTGELFF.

V is TRBV4-1 and J is TRBJ1-1; 7 bases agree with TRBD1. Germline V gives CDR1 MGHRA, CDR2 YSYEKL. The CDR3 totals 16 residues. V trimming: 2 bases; J trimming: 11 bases; junction bases outside the gene matches: 17. For the CDR3, the DNA is TGCGCCAGCAGCCAACCCTATGAGAGGGGGCCCCCGACTGCTTTCTTT. It translates to CASSQPYERGPPTAFF.

This chain joins TRBV7-9 and TRBJ2-1; 9 bases map to TRBD2. J lost 8 bases, V lost 3 bases, and 8 bases had no gene match. This CDR3 spans 15 amino acids. Germline V gene data show CDR1 as SEHNR and CDR2 as FQNEAQ (reference sequence). In nucleotides, the CDR3 is TGTGCCAGCAGCTTTATCAGCGGGGGGCCAGATGAGCAGTTCTTC. Translated: CASSFISGGPDEQFF.

The chain combines TRBV6-5 with TRBJ1-1; D gene uncertain. Trimming cost V 0 bases and J 8 bases, with 10 bases left between them. This CDR3 comprises 13 residues. Germline V lookup: CDR1 MNHEY, CDR2 SVGAGI. The DNA for the CDR3 is TGTGCCAGCAGTTACTCACCTGCAGGCGAAGCTTTCTTT. Its translation is CASSYSPAGEAFF.

The rearrangement uses TRBV5-1 and TRBJ1-2, with 8 bases identical to TRBD1. Unmatched junction bases numbered 8, after V lost 4 bases and J lost 6 bases. Germline V gene lookup returns CDR1 SGHRS and CDR2 YFSETQ. The CDR3 spans 14 residues. Here the CDR3 reads CASSERTGFDGYTF. In DNA, the CDR3 is TGCGCCAGCAGCGAGAGGACAGGGTTCGATGGCTACACCTTC.

Written as DNA, the CDR3 is TGTGCCAGCAGCCAGACAGGGAAATACTACGAGCAGTACTTC. Translation gives CASSQTGKYYEQYF. This chain connects TRBV13 to TRBJ2-7, with 7 bases fitting TRBD1. The junction had 7 bases not matched to a gene; V was cut back by 5 bases and J by 3 bases. The length of the CDR3 is 14 residues. Germline V CDR1 and CDR2: PRHDT, FYEKMQ (reference sequence).

As concerns this clone: The junction departs from the called germline gene at one end, perhaps through a read error. The chain recombines TRBV30 with TRBJ1-2; D is uncertain. This CDR3 region has 11 residues. Germline V gene lookup returns CDR1 GTSNPN and CDR2 SVGIG (reference sequence). In DNA form, the CDR3 reads TGTGCCGGGAGGACCCGCTCTGGCTACACCTTC. Amino acid sequence: CAGRTRSGYTF.

V and J are TRBV7-9 and TRBJ2-3, with D unresolved. Germline CDR1 reads SEHNR; CDR2 reads FQNEAQ (reference sequence). The CDR3 consists of 15 residues. The V end lost 1 base, the J end lost 2 bases, and 10 bases lay between the germline ends. The chain's CDR3 is CASSLGPSLTDTQYF. As DNA, the CDR3 is TGTGCCAGCAGCTTAGGTCCTTCTCTCACAGATACGCAGTATTTT.

The chain joins TRBV7-2 to TRBJ1-2, with a tentative D call TRBD1 (5 bases). V dropped 1 base and J dropped 3 bases, with 12 bases sitting between them. Germline loops: CDR1 SGHTA, CDR2 FQGNSA. The CDR3 loop spans 15 amino acids. The CDR3 reads CASSLGARADYGYTF. CDR3 coding DNA: TGTGCCAGCAGCTTAGGGGCCAGGGCGGACTATGGCTACACCTTC.

This sequence joins TRBV4-1 and TRBJ1-2; the match to TRBD1 covers 7 bases. The CDR3 is 18 amino acids. CDR1 and CDR2 from the germline V gene are MGHRA and YSYEKL. V dropped 1 base and J dropped 12; count of bases not matched to a gene: 23. Here the CDR3 reads CASSQGRSYGTAGSGHTF. As DNA, the CDR3 is TGCGCCAGCAGCCAAGGGAGGTCTTACGGGACAGCGGGGAGCGGCCACACCTTC.

In this sample, this clone turned up a few times. The V and J genes are TRBV18 and TRBJ1-4; D uncertain. Germline CDR1 and CDR2: KGHSH and LQKENI. The CDR3 is 16 residues long. Deletions cut 1 base from V and 7 bases from J, with 16 bases between. The CDR3 here is CASSPLEELTGEKLFF. In nucleotides, the CDR3 is TGTGCCAGCTCACCACTCGAAGAACTTACTGGTGAAAAACTGTTTTTT.